This TCR beta chain was identified in a study of blood T cell repertoires in COVID-19 (TCRdb year 2020). About the study as a whole: Collaborator samples came from the United States, Italy and Spain and covered acute and convalescent phases of COVID-19. The prospective study material was composed of cDNA or gDNA derived from T cells, B-cell-depleted T cells, or PBMCs. Deeply sampled blood TCRbeta repertoires from subjects exposed to, actively infected with, or recovered from COVID-19 were included in the dataset. A freely available public database, intended as a resource for researchers studying the immune response to SARS-CoV-2, is where the repertoires were released. Samples were obtained from the ongoing ImmuneRACE study (first 160 participants) and from approximately 1,200 subjects provided by 6 global collaborators. A de-identified subject ID, COVID-19 status, age in years and sex were almost always included in the sample metadata. Where available, HLA class I and class II types were taken from metadata supplied by the sample provider and were not determined by assay-based typing. Findings and caveats that apply to the study as a whole: Clinical and demographic metadata were provided uncurated, with the amount varying by source and participant.

Whole blood was collected in K2EDTA tubes by collaborating institutions according to the institutions' own protocols. For TCRbeta analysis, collaborators shipped samples in one of three forms: frozen whole blood, isolated PBMCs, or DNA extracted from either of those sample types. The cysteine opens and the phenylalanine closes a CDR3 of 14 amino acids. Solely the CDR3 DNA is kept, with 42 bases framed from the first base. Via the germline V gene (reference sequence), CDR1 is LNHDA and CDR2 SQIVND. Germline trimming: 10 bases from V, 4 bases from J; junction bases outside gene matches: 10. TCRbeta CDR3 regions were amplified from genomic DNA using the immunoSEQ Assay, a bias-controlled multiplex PCR. In the authors' own workflow: Within the assay, amplification of reference gene primers was used to estimate how many nucleated cells each sample contained. To quantify the absolute abundance of each unique TCRbeta CDR3 rearrangement, sequence reads were collapsed and filtered. Productive Simpson clonality was computed per sample as the square root of Simpson's diversity index over productive rearrangements. TCRdb took this table from immuneACCESS and kept in-frame rearrangements with V and J called. Such tables lack part of the clones; where checked against another copy, unresolved V genes explain under half of the gap, and the rest is unexplained. V and J calls and clone size come straight from that table; D and trimming were deduced from the DNA. The sample yields 300,000 or so clones; around 89% were counted once. The top ten constitute approximately 4% of the sample.

Remarks on this clone: Its antigen remains undetermined. Base quality data are lacking; no much larger clone is found one base away.

The rearrangement joined TRBV19 to TRBJ1-3; 7 of the junction bases match TRBD1. The source of this sequence is a woman in her 40s with acute or convalescent COVID-19. What was sequenced was peripheral blood. The base sequence is TGTGCCAATCCGCGTCAGGGGGAGGGAAACACCATATATTTT. Translation gives CANPRQGEGNTIYF.